This TCR beta chain originates from a study of shared clonotypes between healthy human individuals. The V gene's germline CDR1 is MNHEY and CDR2 SMNVEV (reference sequence). This CDR3 has 12 amino acids. V trimming: 8 bases; J trimming: 4 bases; junction bases outside the gene matches: 4. Using immunoSEQ multiplex PCR, the repertoire was profiled, and TCRdb retains in-frame clones only, with some absent. The repertoire holds approximately 710,000 clones, about 92% seen once, with 34% in the top ten. J is TRBJ2-7 and V is TRBV27; 8 nucleotides match TRBD1. The sequenced sample was memory CD8+ T cells from PBMCs. Subset defined: CD45RO+ cells pooled with CCR7-negative TemRA cells. The clonotype comes from a man between 18 and 29 years old in good health. Some clones in this sample may be carry-over from other donors' samples. This CDR3 reads CASGTGLYEQYF. The CDR3 DNA reads as TGTGCCAGCGGGACAGGATTATACGAGCAGTACTTC.